These 2 T cell receptor beta chains were all obtained from the same sample, sequenced in a study of cytomegalovirus exposure and HLA in healthy donors. PCR used 60 Vbeta primers and 13 Jbeta primers. Clones were read by immunoSEQ multiplex PCR, and TCRdb kept only the in-frame ones, dropping some. The sample records roughly 150,000 clones, 80% to 85% being singletons. What was sequenced was PBMCs. The receptors here all came from a woman younger than 35 in good health and CMV-seronegative.

This sequence joins TRBV5-4 and TRBJ1-4, with 8 bases identical to TRBD1. The CDR3 contains 16 residues. Per germline, CDR1 SGHNT and CDR2 YYREEE (reference sequence). The trim removed 4 bases at V and 8 bases at J, leaving 13 bases unmatched. As DNA, the CDR3 is TGTGCCAGCAGCCGCTCTTTCGGACAGGGCAAGGAAAAACTGTTTTTT. Its protein is CASSRSFGQGKEKLFF.

Concerning this clone itself: The same CDR3 also results from other DNA sequences found in this sample. The chain recombines TRBV9 with TRBJ2-7, with 7 bases fitting TRBD1. Trimming took 0 bases from V and 4 from J; bases not matched to a gene: 4. The germline V gene encodes CDR1 SGDLS and CDR2 YYNGEE. The CDR3 is 14 residues long. The CDR3 DNA is TGTGCCAGCAGCGTAGGACAGGGTGGGTACGAGCAGTACTTC. Residues: CASSVGQGGYEQYF.